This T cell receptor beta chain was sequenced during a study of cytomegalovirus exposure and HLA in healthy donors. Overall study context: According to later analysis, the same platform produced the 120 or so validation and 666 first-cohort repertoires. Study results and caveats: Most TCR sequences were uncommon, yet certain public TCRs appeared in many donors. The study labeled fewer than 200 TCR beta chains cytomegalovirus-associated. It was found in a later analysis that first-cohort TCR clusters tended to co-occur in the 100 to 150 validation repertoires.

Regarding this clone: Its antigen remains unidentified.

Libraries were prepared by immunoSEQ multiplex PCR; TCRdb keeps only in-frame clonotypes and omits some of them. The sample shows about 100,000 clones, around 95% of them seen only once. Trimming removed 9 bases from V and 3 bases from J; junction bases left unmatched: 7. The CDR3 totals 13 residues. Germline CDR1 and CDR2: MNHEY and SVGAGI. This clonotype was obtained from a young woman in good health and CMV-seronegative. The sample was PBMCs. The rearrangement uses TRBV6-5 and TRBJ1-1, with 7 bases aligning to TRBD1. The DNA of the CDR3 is TGTGCCAGTCGCCGGGACAGTTACACTGAAGCTTTCTTT. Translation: CASRRDSYTEAFF.